The 30 T cell receptor beta chains below come from one sample, sequenced in a study of blood T cell repertoires in COVID-19. Only in-frame clones appear in the TCRdb table, and some are missing; sequencing was by immunoSEQ multiplex PCR. The sample carries some 87,000 clones, about 82% recorded once. Sequencing was carried out using peripheral blood. The receptors derive from a woman between 70 and 85 years old with active or convalescent COVID-19.

The chain joins TRBV5-5 to TRBJ1-2; D may be TRBD1 (5 bases). The CDR3 is 15 residues long. V lost 3 bases, J lost 1 base, and 13 bases lay in between. CDR1 and CDR2 (germline): SGHKS, YYEKEE (reference sequence). Here the CDR3 reads CASSSETTDNYGYTF. CDR3 DNA sequence: TGTGCCAGCAGCTCAGAAACGACAGATAACTATGGCTACACCTTC.

The chain links TRBV6-5 to TRBJ1-1; 7 bases match TRBD1. Germline CDR1 and CDR2: MNHEY and SVGAGI. The V gene end was trimmed by 4 bases and the J gene end by 4 bases; junction bases not matched to a gene: 9. The CDR3 runs to 15 residues. CDR3 in amino acids: CASSSTGDAGTEAFF. In DNA form, the CDR3 reads TGTGCCAGCAGTTCTACAGGGGACGCGGGCACTGAAGCTTTCTTT.

The chain recombines TRBV7-8 with TRBJ2-7; the match to TRBD1 covers 9 bases. Germline V gene lookup returns CDR1 SGHVS and CDR2 FQNEAQ. V gave up 5 bases and J gave up 6 bases; unmatched junction bases: 8. The CDR3 totals 14 residues. CDR3 coding DNA: TGTGCCAGCAGCCCCGGGACAGGGCGCGGCGAGCAGTACTTC. Translation gives CASSPGTGRGEQYF.

This clone showed up just once. This chain connects TRBV27 to TRBJ2-1; tentatively, D is TRBD2 (5 bases). This CDR3 spans 16 amino acids. V lost 3 bases to trimming and J lost 7 bases, with 19 bases between them. The germline V gene encodes CDR1 MNHEY and CDR2 SMNVEV (reference sequence). The CDR3 nucleotides are TGTGCCAGCAGTTTTGAGGGAGTCGGGGTTAGGAATGAGCAGTTCTTC. Protein product: CASSFEGVGVRNEQFF.

The chain employs TRBV5-1 and TRBJ2-7, with D tentatively TRBD2 (5 bases). The germline CDR1 and CDR2 sequences are SGHRS and YFSETQ. The CDR3 is 14 residues long. The germline V and J ends were trimmed by 4 bases and 3 bases, with 14 bases remaining between them. The CDR3 sequence: CASSPDPGNYEQYF. Here the CDR3 DNA reads TGCGCCAGCAGCCCCGATCCGGGAAACTACGAGCAGTACTTC.

V usage is TRBV10-2 and J usage is TRBJ1-2; 7 nucleotides match TRBD1. Germline V CDR1 and CDR2: WSHSY, SAAADI. The length of the CDR3 is 13 residues. V lost 6 bases, J lost 2 bases, and 3 bases stayed unmatched. DNA for the CDR3: TGCGCCAGCAGCCAGGACAGGAACTATGGCTACACCTTC. As protein: CASSQDRNYGYTF.

The V gene is TRBV3-1 (or the pseudogene TRBV3-2), the J gene TRBJ2-7; 8 nucleotides align to TRBD1. The germline V gene encodes CDR1 LGHDT and CDR2 YNNKEL (reference sequence). The CDR3 consists of 16 residues. Germline trimming cut 4 bases from V and 1 base from J; bases unmatched to any gene: 9. CDR3 in amino acids: CASSPSPGQGSYEQYF. CDR3 nucleotides: TGTGCCAGCAGCCCGAGCCCCGGACAGGGATCCTACGAGCAGTACTTC.

This clone was seen only once. The V and J genes are TRBV7-8 and TRBJ1-5; D is possibly TRBD1 (5 bases). This CDR3 is 16 amino acids long. V lost 4 bases and J 2 bases, leaving 15 bases between the germline ends. Germline CDR1 is SGHVS and CDR2 is FQNEAQ. The CDR3 DNA reads TGTGCCAGCAGCTCCGGGGACTGGGGTGGCAATCAGCCCCAGCATTTT. Amino acid sequence: CASSSGDWGGNQPQHF. The full variable domain, completed using reference TRBV7-8 and TRBJ1-5, is GAGVSQSPRYKVAKRGQDVALRCDPISGHVSLFWYQQALGQGPEFLTYFQNEAQLDKSGLPSDRFFAERPEGSVSTLKIQRTQQEDSAVYLCASSSGDWGGNQPQHFGDGTRLSIL.

The chain uses TRBV27 and TRBJ2-3; TRBD1 aligns across 9 bases. V was pared by 6 bases and J by 4 bases, with 11 bases of the junction left unmatched. Germline assignment: CDR1 MNHEY and CDR2 SMNVEV (reference sequence). This CDR3 spans 16 amino acids. Here the CDR3 reads CASSYMPGTGPDTQYF. The CDR3, as DNA: TGTGCCAGCAGCTATATGCCTGGGACAGGGCCAGATACGCAGTATTTT.

CDR3 DNA: TGTGCCAGCAGTGAATATGGGGGCCTCAATCAGCCCCAGCATTTT. The encoded protein is CASSEYGGLNQPQHF. J is TRBJ1-5 and V is TRBV6-4, with D possibly TRBD1 on 6 matching bases. The germline CDR1 and CDR2 sequences are MRHNA and SNTAGT. The CDR3 runs to 15 residues. Deletions cut 3 bases from V and 3 bases from J, with 12 bases between.

The chain carries TRBV4-3 and TRBJ1-2; weak D call: TRBD1 (6 bases). Trimming pared 0 bases from V and 4 bases from J, leaving 12 bases between. Germline loops: CDR1 LGHNA, CDR2 YSLEER. The CDR3 has 15 residues. The CDR3 coding sequence is TGCGCCAGCAGCCAAGATAGATGGGGGCCCTATGGCTACACCTTC. Its translation is CASSQDRWGPYGYTF.

The rearrangement uses TRBV19 and TRBJ1-5; D unresolved. Trimming cost V 3 bases and J 0 bases, with 9 bases left between them. Per the germline V gene, CDR1 is LNHDA and CDR2 is SQIVND (reference sequence). CDR3 length: 15 amino acids. CDR3 coding DNA: TGTGCCAGTAGTATGGGCGGGTATAGCAATCAGCCCCAGCATTTT. Protein sequence: CASSMGGYSNQPQHF.

V and J are TRBV14 and TRBJ2-3, with a possible D match to TRBD1 (5 bases). Trimming removed 5 bases at V and 6 bases at J, with 15 bases between. Germline CDR1 reads SGHDN; CDR2 reads FVKESK. There are 14 residues in the CDR3. The CDR3 DNA reads as TGTGCCAGCAGCACGGACACGCGACGGGATACGCAGTATTTT. Protein product: CASSTDTRRDTQYF.

The chain joins TRBV11-2 to TRBJ1-5; D is unresolved. The length of the CDR3 is 13 residues. V lost 5 bases to trimming and J lost 4 bases, with 9 bases between them. Germline V CDR1 and CDR2: SGHAT, FQNNGV. The CDR3 DNA follows: TGTGCCAGCAGCCTAACCCCTAATCAGCCCCAGCATTTT. Its translation: CASSLTPNQPQHF.

The gene calls are TRBV7-9 and TRBJ2-5; D not certain. The germline V gene has CDR1 SEHNR and CDR2 FQNEAQ (reference sequence). Trimming took off 5 bases at V and 3 bases at J, with 10 bases between the two ends. There are 13 residues in the CDR3. CDR3: CASSKSEKETQYF. DNA for the CDR3: TGTGCCAGCAGCAAATCGGAGAAAGAGACCCAGTACTTC. The full variable domain, with the rest looked up from reference TRBV7-9 and TRBJ2-5, is DTGVSQNPRHKITKRGQNVTFRCDPISEHNRLYWYRQTLGQGPEFLTYFQNEAQLEKSRLLSDRFSAERPKGSFSTLEIQRTEQGDSAMYLCASSKSEKETQYFGPGTRLLVL.

The CDR3 DNA is TGTGCCAGCAGCCCCTCAGGGACTGAAGCTTTCTTT. Residues: CASSPSGTEAFF. This chain links TRBV2 with TRBJ1-1, with D tentatively TRBD1 (5 bases). Germline V gene data show CDR1 as SNHLY and CDR2 as FYNNEI. The germline V and J ends were trimmed by 6 bases and 5 bases, with 10 bases remaining between them. The CDR3 spans 12 residues.

This chain links TRBV28 with TRBJ1-2, with 10 bases that match TRBD1. Germline V gives CDR1 MDHEN, CDR2 SYDVKM. This CDR3 is 15 amino acids long. V lost 2 bases to trimming and J lost 5 bases; unmatched junction nucleotides: 5. The CDR3 nucleotides read TGTGCCAGCAGTTTAGGGACAGGGGTTTTATATGGCTACACCTTC. This encodes CASSLGTGVLYGYTF.

The V call is TRBV24-1, the J call TRBJ2-2, with 9 bases that match TRBD1. Per the germline V gene, CDR1 is KGHDR and CDR2 is SFDVKD. The CDR3 loop spans 15 amino acids. The junction had 4 bases not matched to a gene; V was cut back by 7 bases and J by 2 bases. The CDR3 DNA sequence: TGTGCCACCAGGGGGACAGGGTTTAACACCGGGGAGCTGTTTTTT. This gives the protein CATRGTGFNTGELFF.

This clone was picked up one time. The chain links TRBV5-6 to TRBJ2-6; 10 positions match TRBD1. The CDR3 contains 18 residues. Germline assignment: CDR1 SGHDT and CDR2 YYEEEE. The V gene end was trimmed by 5 bases and the J gene end by 0 bases; junction bases not matched to a gene: 8. CDR3 in amino acids: CASRGEDRGSSGANVLTF. For the CDR3, the DNA is TGTGCCAGCAGGGGTGAGGACAGGGGGAGCTCTGGGGCCAACGTCCTGACTTTC.

This clone came up a few times. This sequence joins TRBV5-6 and TRBJ1-4; 7 bases match TRBD1. Per germline, CDR1 SGHDT and CDR2 YYEEEE. The CDR3 loop spans 14 amino acids. V lost 1 base, J lost 7 bases, and 4 bases stayed unmatched. For the CDR3, the DNA is TGTGCCAGCAGCTTGTTGTCAGGGGGTGAAAAACTGTTTTTT. This translates into CASSLLSGGEKLFF.

This rearrangement joins TRBV5-1 to TRBJ2-1, with 8 bases fitting TRBD1. CDR1 is SGHRS, CDR2 YFSETQ, per germline. The CDR3 is 15 residues long. V dropped 4 bases and J dropped 2; count of bases not matched to a gene: 5. The CDR3 region is CASSAGQGTYNEQFF. CDR3 DNA: TGCGCCAGCAGCGCCGGACAGGGCACCTACAATGAGCAGTTCTTC.

The chain uses TRBV15 and TRBJ1-2; TRBD1 might be the D (6 bases). V dropped 1 base and J dropped 5 bases, with 11 bases sitting between them. The CDR3 covers 14 residues. Per germline, CDR1 LNHNV and CDR2 YYDKDF (reference sequence). Here the CDR3 DNA reads TGTGCCACCAGCAGAGGTGGACAGTCATATGGCTACACCTTC. Translated, it gives CATSRGGQSYGYTF. Drawing the rest from reference TRBV15 and TRBJ1-2, the complete variable domain is DAMVIQNPRYQVTQFGKPVTLSCSQTLNHNVMYWYQQKSSQAPKLLFHYYDKDFNNEADTPDNFQSRRPNTSFCFLDIRSPGLGDTAMYLCATSRGGQSYGYTFGSGTRLTVV.

This clone appeared a few times. The chain links TRBV19 to TRBJ2-2, with TRBD2 matching over 12 bases. Germline V gene sequence: CDR1 LNHDA, CDR2 SQIVND (reference sequence). V shed 2 bases and J 9 bases; nucleotides not matched to a gene: 13. CDR3 length equals 18 residues. The CDR3 DNA reads TGTGCCAGTAGTATACAACCTCTAGCGGGGGGGCCAAGCCGGGAGCTGTTTTTT. Residues: CASSIQPLAGGPSRELFF. Supplemented by reference TRBV19 and TRBJ2-2, the full variable domain reads DGGITQSPKYLFRKEGQNVTLSCEQNLNHDAMYWYRQDPGQGLRLIYYSQIVNDFQKGDIAEGYSVSREKKESFPLTVTSAQKNPTAFYLCASSIQPLAGGPSRELFFGEGSRLTVL.

The V gene is TRBV2, the J gene TRBJ2-3; D not resolved. CDR3 size: 13 residues. From germline, CDR1 is SNHLY and CDR2 FYNNEI. Trimming stripped 6 bases from V and 0 bases from J, with 7 bases between. Written as DNA, the CDR3 is TGTGCCAGCAGAGAGGCTAGCACAGATACGCAGTATTTT. The encoded protein is CASREASTDTQYF.

The V call is TRBV28, the J call TRBJ2-6, with a weak D call TRBD2 (5 bases). This CDR3 spans 17 amino acids. Germline CDR1 and CDR2: MDHEN and SYDVKM. The V gene lost 4 bases and the J gene lost 0 bases, with 13 bases spanning the gap. The CDR3 sequence: CASSSPEGSSGANVLTF. In DNA form, the CDR3 reads TGTGCCAGCAGTTCCCCCGAGGGAAGCTCTGGGGCCAACGTCCTGACTTTC.

This clone was seen only a few times. V gene TRBV3-1 (or the pseudogene TRBV3-2) combines with J gene TRBJ2-2, with a weak D call TRBD2 (5 bases). V was shortened by 8 bases and J by 0 bases, with 19 bases between the two germline ends. The CDR3 consists of 17 residues. The germline gives CDR1 LGHDT, CDR2 YNNKEL (reference sequence). The CDR3: CASFALEGIANTGELFF. As DNA, the CDR3 is TGTGCCAGCTTTGCGCTAGAGGGCATAGCGAACACCGGGGAGCTGTTTTTT.

The chain carries TRBV15 and TRBJ2-1; D is perhaps TRBD2 (5 bases). Between the trimmed V and J ends, which lost 0 bases and 9 bases, there was a span of 27 bases. The CDR3 is 19 amino acids. Germline lookup yields CDR1 LNHNV and CDR2 YYDKDF (reference sequence). The CDR3 DNA reads TGTGCCACCAGCAGAGATCGTAGCGCTACTAGGACTCTACGGGTTGAGCAGTTCTTC. Amino acids: CATSRDRSATRTLRVEQFF. Full variable domain (remainder filled in from reference TRBV15 and TRBJ2-1): DAMVIQNPRYQVTQFGKPVTLSCSQTLNHNVMYWYQQKSSQAPKLLFHYYDKDFNNEADTPDNFQSRRPNTSFCFLDIRSPGLGDTAMYLCATSRDRSATRTLRVEQFFGPGTRLTVL.

V is TRBV29-1 and J is TRBJ1-1, with D possibly being TRBD1 (6 bases). The germline V gene has CDR1 SQVTM and CDR2 ANQGSEA. V lost 6 bases and J 4 bases, leaving 15 bases between the germline ends. The CDR3 spans 13 residues. CDR3 in amino acids: CSVTRQGFTEAFF. For the CDR3, the DNA is TGCAGCGTGACCCGCCAGGGGTTCACTGAAGCTTTCTTT.

The gene calls are TRBV4-3 and TRBJ2-7; D is possibly TRBD1 (6 bases). Germline loops: CDR1 LGHNA, CDR2 YSLEER. This CDR3 contains 13 residues. Trimming removed 3 bases from V and 4 bases from J, with 10 bases in between. DNA of the CDR3: TGCGCCAGCAGCCAGAACCAGGGGTACGAGCAGTACTTC. Amino acids: CASSQNQGYEQYF.

The V gene is TRBV28, the J gene TRBJ1-5; no clear D. The CDR3 is 18 amino acids. CDR1 is MDHEN and CDR2 is SYDVKM in the germline V gene. V was pared by 7 bases and J by 1 base, with 23 bases between. Here the CDR3 reads CASNTAEVFLRSNQPQHF. The CDR3 DNA reads as TGTGCCAGCAACACCGCCGAGGTTTTTCTAAGGAGCAATCAGCCCCAGCATTTT.